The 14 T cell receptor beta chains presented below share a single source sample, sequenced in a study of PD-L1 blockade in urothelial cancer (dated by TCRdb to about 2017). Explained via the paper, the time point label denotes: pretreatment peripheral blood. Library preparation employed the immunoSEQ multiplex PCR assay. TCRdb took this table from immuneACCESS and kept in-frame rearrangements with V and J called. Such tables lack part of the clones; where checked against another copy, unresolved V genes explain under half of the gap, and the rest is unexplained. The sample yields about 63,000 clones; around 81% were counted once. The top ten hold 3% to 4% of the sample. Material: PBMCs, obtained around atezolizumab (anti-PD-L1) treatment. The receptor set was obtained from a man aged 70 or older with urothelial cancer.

The DNA of the CDR3 is TGTGCCAGTAGTGTAACCCCCGGGACAGCTTACAATGAGCAGTTCTTC. Translating it yields CASSVTPGTAYNEQFF. This chain connects TRBV19 to TRBJ2-1; 7 positions agree with TRBD1. Germline assignment: CDR1 LNHDA and CDR2 SQIVND (reference sequence). This CDR3 has 16 amino acids. With V trimmed by 5 bases and J by 4 bases, 11 bases remained unmatched.

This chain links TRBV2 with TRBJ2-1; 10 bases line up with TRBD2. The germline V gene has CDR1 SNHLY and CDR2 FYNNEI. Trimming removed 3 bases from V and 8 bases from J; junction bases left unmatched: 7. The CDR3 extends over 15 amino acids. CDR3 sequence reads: CASSEGLAGVDEQFF. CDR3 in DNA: TGTGCCAGCAGTGAGGGGCTAGCGGGAGTCGATGAGCAGTTCTTC.

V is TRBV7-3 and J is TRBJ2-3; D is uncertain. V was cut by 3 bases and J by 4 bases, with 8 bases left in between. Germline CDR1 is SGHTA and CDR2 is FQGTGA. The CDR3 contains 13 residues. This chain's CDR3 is CASSFQVPDTQYF. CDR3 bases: TGTGCCAGCAGCTTCCAGGTCCCAGATACGCAGTATTTT.

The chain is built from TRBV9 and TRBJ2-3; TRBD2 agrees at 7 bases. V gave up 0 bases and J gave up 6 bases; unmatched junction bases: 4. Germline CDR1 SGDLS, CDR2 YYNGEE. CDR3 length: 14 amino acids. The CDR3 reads CASSVEVGGDTQYF. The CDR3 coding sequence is TGTGCCAGCAGCGTAGAGGTGGGGGGGGATACGCAGTATTTT. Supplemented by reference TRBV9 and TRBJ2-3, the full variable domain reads DSGVTQTPKHLITATGQRVTLRCSPRSGDLSVYWYQQSLDQGLQFLIQYYNGEERAKGNILERFSAQQFPDLHSELNLSSLELGDSALYFCASSVEVGGDTQYFGPGTRLTVL.

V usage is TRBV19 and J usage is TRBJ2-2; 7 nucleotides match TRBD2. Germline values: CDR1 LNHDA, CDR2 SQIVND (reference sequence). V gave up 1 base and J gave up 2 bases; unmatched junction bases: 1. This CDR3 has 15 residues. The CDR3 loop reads CASSIGEGNTGELFF. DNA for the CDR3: TGTGCCAGTAGTATAGGGGAGGGAAACACCGGGGAGCTGTTTTTT. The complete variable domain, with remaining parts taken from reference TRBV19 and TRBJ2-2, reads DGGITQSPKYLFRKEGQNVTLSCEQNLNHDAMYWYRQDPGQGLRLIYYSQIVNDFQKGDIAEGYSVSREKKESFPLTVTSAQKNPTAFYLCASSIGEGNTGELFFGEGSRLTVL.

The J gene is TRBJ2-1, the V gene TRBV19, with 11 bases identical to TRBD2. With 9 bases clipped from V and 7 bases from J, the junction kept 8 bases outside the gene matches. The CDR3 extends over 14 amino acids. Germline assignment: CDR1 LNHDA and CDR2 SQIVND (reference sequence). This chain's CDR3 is CASRLAGGKNEQFF. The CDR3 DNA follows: TGTGCCAGCCGGCTAGCGGGAGGTAAGAATGAGCAGTTCTTC.

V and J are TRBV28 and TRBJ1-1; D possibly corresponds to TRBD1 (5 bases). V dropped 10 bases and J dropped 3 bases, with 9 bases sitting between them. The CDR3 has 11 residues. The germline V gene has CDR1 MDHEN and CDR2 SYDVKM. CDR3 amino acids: CAIWGDTEAFF. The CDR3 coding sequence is TGTGCCATATGGGGGGACACTGAAGCTTTCTTT.

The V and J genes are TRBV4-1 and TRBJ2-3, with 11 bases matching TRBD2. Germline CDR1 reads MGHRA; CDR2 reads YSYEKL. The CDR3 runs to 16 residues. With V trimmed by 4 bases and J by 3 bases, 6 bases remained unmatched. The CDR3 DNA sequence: TGCGCCAGCAGCCGATACGGACTAGCGGGTACAGATACGCAGTATTTT. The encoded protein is CASSRYGLAGTDTQYF.

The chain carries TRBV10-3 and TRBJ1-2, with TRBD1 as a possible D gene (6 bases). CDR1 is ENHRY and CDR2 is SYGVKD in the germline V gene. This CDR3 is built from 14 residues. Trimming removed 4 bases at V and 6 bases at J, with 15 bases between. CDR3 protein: CAISGNRELDGYTF. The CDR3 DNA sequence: TGTGCCATCAGTGGAAACAGGGAGTTGGATGGCTACACCTTC.

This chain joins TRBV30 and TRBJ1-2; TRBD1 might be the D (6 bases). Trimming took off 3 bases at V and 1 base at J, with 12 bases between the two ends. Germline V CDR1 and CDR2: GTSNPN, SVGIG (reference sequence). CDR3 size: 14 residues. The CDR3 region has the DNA TGTGCCTGGAGCTATAGGGGGAGTAACTATGGCTACACCTTC. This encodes CAWSYRGSNYGYTF.

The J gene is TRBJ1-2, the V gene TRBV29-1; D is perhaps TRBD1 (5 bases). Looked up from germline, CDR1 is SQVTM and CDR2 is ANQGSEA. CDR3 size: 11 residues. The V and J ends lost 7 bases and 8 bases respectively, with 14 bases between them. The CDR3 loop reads CSAAGGGGYTF. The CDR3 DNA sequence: TGCAGCGCTGCGGGGGGAGGCGGCTACACCTTC.

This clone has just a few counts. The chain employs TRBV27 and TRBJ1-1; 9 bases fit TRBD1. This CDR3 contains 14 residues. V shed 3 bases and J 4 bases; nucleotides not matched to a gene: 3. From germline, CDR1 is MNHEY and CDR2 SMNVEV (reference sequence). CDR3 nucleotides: TGTGCCAGCAGTTTTATGGACAGGGGCACTGAAGCTTTCTTT. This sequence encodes CASSFMDRGTEAFF.

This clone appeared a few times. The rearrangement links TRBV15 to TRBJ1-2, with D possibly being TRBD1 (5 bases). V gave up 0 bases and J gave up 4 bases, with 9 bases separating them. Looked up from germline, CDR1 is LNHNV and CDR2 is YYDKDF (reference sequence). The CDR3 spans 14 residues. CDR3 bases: TGTGCCACCAGCAGAGATCCGCAGGGCTATGGCTACACCTTC. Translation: CATSRDPQGYGYTF.

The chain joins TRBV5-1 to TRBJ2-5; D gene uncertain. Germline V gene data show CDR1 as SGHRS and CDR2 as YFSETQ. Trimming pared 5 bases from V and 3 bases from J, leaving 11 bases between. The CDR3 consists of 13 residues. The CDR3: CASSFTPEETQYF. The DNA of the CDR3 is TGCGCCAGCAGTTTCACCCCGGAAGAGACCCAGTACTTC.